This entry describes one T cell receptor beta chain. Its antigen remains unknown. The sample comes from a study of blood T cells in healthy people across ages. Background on the study: About one barcoded beta molecule per two T cells was the capture yield of template switching. Broader study findings: Across the age range, TCR beta diversity per million T cells fell in a roughly linear way.

There are 14 residues in the CDR3. V was cut by 3 bases and J by 4 bases, with 10 bases left in between. Germline V gene data show CDR1 as SEHNR and CDR2 as FQNEAQ (reference sequence). For the second PCR, which ran for about 7 to 11 cycles, a sample-barcoded 5' primer and a J-beta primer mix were used. Using its own MiXCR run on the 5' RACE reads, TCRdb lists one record per CDR3 protein. The profile shows hundreds of thousands of distinct CDR3 sequences, roughly 60% of them singletons. V and J are TRBV7-9 and TRBJ1-5, with TRBD1 as a possible D gene (5 bases). Sequencing was performed on blood. The clonotype originates from a man between 25 and 39 years old in good health. CDR3 protein: CASSLGGVNQPQHF. CDR3 nucleotide sequence: TGTGCCAGCAGCTTGGGGGGGGTAAATCAGCCCCAGCATTTT. Complete variable domain (other parts from reference TRBV7-9 and TRBJ1-5): DTGVSQNPRHKITKRGQNVTFRCDPISEHNRLYWYRQTLGQGPEFLTYFQNEAQLEKSRLLSDRFSAERPKGSFSTLEIQRTEQGDSAMYLCASSLGGVNQPQHFGDGTRLSIL.